These 15 T cell receptor beta chains were all obtained from the same sample, sequenced in a study of cytomegalovirus exposure and HLA in healthy donors (dated by TCRdb to 2016 to 2017). The library was generated by the immunoSEQ multiplex PCR assay. TCRdb limited this immuneACCESS table to in-frame rearrangements with V and J called. A share of clones is missing; checked studies link under half to unresolved V genes, and the rest is unexplained. The sample records 140,000 to 150,000 clones, 94% of which are singletons. The ten top clones hold 1.8% of the sample. Specimen: PBMCs. Receptors were obtained from a man between 18 and 35 years old in good health and CMV-seropositive.

The chain has TRBV27 and TRBJ1-4; 7 positions match TRBD1. CDR1 and CDR2 from the germline V gene are MNHEY and SMNVEV (reference sequence). The CDR3 is 13 residues long. V lost 5 bases, J lost 4 bases, and 1 base stayed unmatched. Here the CDR3 reads CASSGDSNEKLFF. The CDR3 DNA sequence: TGTGCCAGCAGTGGGGACAGTAATGAAAAACTGTTTTTT. Together with reference TRBV27 and TRBJ1-4, the CDR3 gives the full variable domain: EAQVTQNPRYLITVTGKKLTVTCSQNMNHEYMSWYRQDPGLGLRQIYYSMNVEVTDKGDVPEGYKVSRKEKRNFPLILESPSPNQTSLYFCASSGDSNEKLFFGSGTQLSVL.

V and J are TRBV5-1 and TRBJ2-5, with 12 bases aligning to TRBD2. The CDR3 extends over 17 amino acids. Looked up from germline, CDR1 is SGHRS and CDR2 is YFSETQ. V shed 0 bases, J shed 1 base, and the junction held 4 bases outside the gene matches. CDR3 nucleotide sequence: TGCGCCAGCAGCTTGGGCCTAGCGGGAGGGTCCCAAGAGACCCAGTACTTC. As protein: CASSLGLAGGSQETQYF. The full variable domain, rest sourced from reference TRBV5-1 and TRBJ2-5, is KAGVTQTPRYLIKTRGQQVTLSCSPISGHRSVSWYQQTPGQGLQFLFEYFSETQRNKGNFPGRFSGRQFSNSRSEMNVSTLELGDSALYLCASSLGLAGGSQETQYFGPGTRLLVL.

The V and J genes are TRBV4-1 and TRBJ2-7, with D perhaps TRBD1 (5 bases). The CDR3 covers 13 residues. Trimming stripped 2 bases from V and 3 bases from J, with 8 bases between. Germline lookup yields CDR1 MGHRA and CDR2 YSYEKL. Here the CDR3 reads CASSQKQDYEQYF. The CDR3 DNA sequence: TGCGCCAGCAGCCAAAAACAGGACTACGAGCAGTACTTC.

This clone is a singleton in its sample. The chain employs TRBV5-1 and TRBJ1-5; D unresolved. The V end lost 1 base, the J end lost 1 base, and 9 bases lay between the germline ends. This CDR3 is 15 amino acids long. Germline CDR1 is SGHRS and CDR2 is YFSETQ. For the CDR3, the DNA is TGCGCCAGCAGCTTGTCCGGGTTAAGCAATCAGCCCCAGCATTTT. It translates to CASSLSGLSNQPQHF.

DNA for the CDR3: TGCGCCAGCAGTGAGTCGGGGGGAAGCTCCTACAATGAGCAGTTCTTC. This encodes CASSESGGSSYNEQFF. This sequence joins TRBV10-1 and TRBJ2-1; tentatively, D is TRBD2 (6 bases). The CDR3 is 16 residues long. The V end was cut by 0 bases, the J end by 0 bases, with 9 bases between. Per germline, CDR1 WNHNN and CDR2 SYGVQD (reference sequence).

The V call is TRBV2, the J call TRBJ2-5; the match to TRBD1 covers 12 bases. V shed 7 bases, J shed 1 base, and the junction held 16 bases outside the gene matches. The CDR3 has 19 amino acids. Germline values: CDR1 SNHLY, CDR2 FYNNEI. The CDR3 DNA reads as TGTGCCAGCACACCACCCCTGGGACAGGGGGCGAGACGCCAAGAGACCCAGTACTTC. Its translation: CASTPPLGQGARRQETQYF.

The chain has TRBV27 and TRBJ2-7; tentative D call: TRBD1 (5 bases). The CDR3 spans 11 residues. CDR1 and CDR2 (germline): MNHEY, SMNVEV (reference sequence). Trimming pared 6 bases from V and 7 bases from J, leaving 10 bases between. The CDR3 loop reads CASSWGREQYF. The DNA for the CDR3 is TGTGCCAGCAGCTGGGGCCGGGAGCAGTACTTC.

This chain uses TRBV6-1 with TRBJ1-5; D might be TRBD1 (5 bases). CDR1 is MNHNS and CDR2 is SASEGT in the germline V gene. This CDR3 has 13 residues. V was clipped by 3 bases and J by 3 bases, with 6 bases between them. CDR3 region: CASSDRVNQPQHF. The CDR3 region has the DNA TGTGCCAGCAGTGACAGGGTCAATCAGCCCCAGCATTTT.

The chain has TRBV28 and TRBJ1-5; 9 bases align to TRBD1. After removal of 0 bases from V and 2 bases from J, the junction contained 5 bases not matched to a gene. Germline V gene sequence: CDR1 MDHEN, CDR2 SYDVKM. The CDR3 runs to 17 residues. The CDR3 loop is CASSLWDRGAGNQPQHF. DNA for the CDR3: TGTGCCAGCAGTTTATGGGACAGGGGAGCTGGCAATCAGCCCCAGCATTTT.

The rearrangement joins TRBV25-1 to TRBJ2-1; a possible D gene is TRBD2 (6 bases). V dropped 8 bases and J dropped 5 bases, with 13 bases sitting between them. Germline V gives CDR1 MGHDK, CDR2 SYGVNS. The length of the CDR3 is 13 residues. CDR3 nucleotide sequence: TGTGCCAGCGGGCGGGCGGGAAACAATGAGCAGTTCTTC. This gives the protein CASGRAGNNEQFF.

The gene calls are TRBV30 and TRBJ1-5; no definite D call. V was cut by 0 bases and J by 5 bases, with 11 bases left in between. The CDR3 sequence is 14 residues long. CDR1 is GTSNPN and CDR2 is SVGIG in the germline V gene (reference sequence). The CDR3 bases are TGTGCCTGGAGTGTAGAGCCCGGGGATCAGCCCCAGCATTTT. Protein product: CAWSVEPGDQPQHF. Looking up the rest from reference TRBV30 and TRBJ1-5 gives the full variable domain: SQTIHQWPATLVQPVGSPLSLECTVEGTSNPNLYWYRQAAGRGLQLLFYSVGIGQISSEVPQNLSASRPQDRQFILSSKKLLLSDSGFYLCAWSVEPGDQPQHFGDGTRLSIL.

V is TRBV5-5 and J is TRBJ1-2; 10 nucleotides line up with TRBD1. The length of the CDR3 is 18 residues. Germline V gene data show CDR1 as SGHKS and CDR2 as YYEKEE (reference sequence). V lost 0 bases, J lost 4 bases, and 12 bases stayed unmatched. CDR3 in amino acids: CASSLGLRQGAEPYGYTF. The CDR3 nucleotides read TGTGCCAGCAGCTTGGGGCTTAGACAGGGGGCAGAACCCTATGGCTACACCTTC.

V gene TRBV10-3 combines with J gene TRBJ2-3; 8 nucleotides align to TRBD2. This CDR3 is 17 amino acids long. Germline-derived CDR1 and CDR2 are ENHRY and SYGVKD. The trim removed 6 bases at V and 2 bases at J, leaving 13 bases unmatched. CDR3 in DNA: TGTGCCATCAGCGGGAGCCGAGTGCGGGGGGACACAGATACGCAGTATTTT. Its translation is CAISGSRVRGDTDTQYF.

The genes are TRBV6-1 and TRBJ1-2; 7 bases are a match to TRBD1. Germline CDR1 and CDR2: MNHNS and SASEGT. The CDR3 covers 15 residues. With 2 bases clipped from V and 4 bases from J, the junction kept 7 bases outside the gene matches. CDR3 in amino acids: CASSETLGQPYGYTF. Written as DNA, the CDR3 is TGTGCCAGCAGTGAAACCCTGGGACAGCCCTATGGCTACACCTTC.

The J gene is TRBJ2-1, the V gene TRBV9; D remains ambiguous. Germline assignment: CDR1 SGDLS and CDR2 YYNGEE. This CDR3 is built from 14 residues. Trimming pared 2 bases from V and 4 bases from J, leaving 10 bases between. CDR3 residues: CASSVSAEYNEQFF. CDR3 sequence (DNA): TGTGCCAGCAGCGTCTCCGCGGAATACAATGAGCAGTTCTTC.